This is a list of T cell receptor beta chains from one sample in a study of T cell repertoires in cytomegalovirus infection. MiXCR was run by TCRdb on the reads, yielding one entry per CDR3 protein. The sample gives about 98,000 distinct CDR3 sequences, approximately 15% of which show up once; 6.5% to 9.5% is in the top ten. Material for sequencing was PBMCs. The receptors come from a human donor in good health (CMV status not recorded). Some clones in this sample may be carry-over from other donors' samples. CDR3s include the opening cysteine and the closing phenylalanine or tryptophan. The D gene is left open where the match is weak. A clone size is listed for some rows: how often the clone was seen (once, few, many), or a class if it is expanded.

>few|TRBV20-1|TRBD2|TRBJ2-5
CSARDRRGSPPQYF
TGCAGTGCCAGAGATCGGCGGGGGTCTCCGCCCCAGTACTTC
>.|TRBV7-6|TRBD2|TRBJ2-5
CAILAGGLETQYF
TGTGCGATCCTAGCGGGGGGGCTGGAGACCCAGTACTTC
>.|TRBV7-9|.|TRBJ1-4
CASSHGREKLFF
TGTGCCAGCAGCCACGGGAGGGAAAAACTGTTTTTT
>few|TRBV19|TRBD1|TRBJ2-7
CASSNVGQGAHNEQYF
TGTGCCAGTAGTAATGTGGGACAGGGGGCGCACAACGAGCAGTACTTC
>many|TRBV2|TRBD1|TRBJ1-2
CASTQMDRGRDGYTF
TGTGCCAGCACCCAGATGGACAGGGGGCGCGATGGCTACACCTTC
>few|TRBV18|.|TRBJ2-1
CASSGVNEQFF
TGTGCCAGCTCAGGTGTAAATGAGCAGTTCTTC
>few|TRBV29-1|.|TRBJ1-5
CSVRTGDQPQHF
TGCAGCGTAAGAACAGGAGATCAGCCCCAGCATTTT
>.|TRBV3-1|TRBD1|TRBJ1-2
CASSQGRDRAHF
TGTGCCAGCAGCCAAGGCCGCGACAGGGCGCACTTC
>once|TRBV2|.|TRBJ1-3
CAISEAGGFSGNTIYF
TGTGCCATCAGTGAAGCGGGGGGTTTCTCAGGAAACACCATATATTTT
>many|TRBV7-8|.|TRBJ1-1
CAVVVREQTTEAFF
TGTGCCGTTGTTGTTCGGGAGCAGACCACTGAAGCTTTCTTT
>few|TRBV24-1|.|TRBJ2-7
CATSVGGAYEQYF
TGTGCCACCAGTGTCGGGGGAGCCTACGAGCAGTACTTC
>.|TRBV2|TRBD1|TRBJ2-7
CASRGDRGLYEQYF
TGTGCCAGCAGGGGCGACAGGGGGCTATACGAGCAGTACTTC
>.|TRBV20-1|.|TRBJ1-6
CSASASSYNSPLHF
TGCAGTGCCTCAGCGAGCTCCTATAATTCACCCCTCCACTTT